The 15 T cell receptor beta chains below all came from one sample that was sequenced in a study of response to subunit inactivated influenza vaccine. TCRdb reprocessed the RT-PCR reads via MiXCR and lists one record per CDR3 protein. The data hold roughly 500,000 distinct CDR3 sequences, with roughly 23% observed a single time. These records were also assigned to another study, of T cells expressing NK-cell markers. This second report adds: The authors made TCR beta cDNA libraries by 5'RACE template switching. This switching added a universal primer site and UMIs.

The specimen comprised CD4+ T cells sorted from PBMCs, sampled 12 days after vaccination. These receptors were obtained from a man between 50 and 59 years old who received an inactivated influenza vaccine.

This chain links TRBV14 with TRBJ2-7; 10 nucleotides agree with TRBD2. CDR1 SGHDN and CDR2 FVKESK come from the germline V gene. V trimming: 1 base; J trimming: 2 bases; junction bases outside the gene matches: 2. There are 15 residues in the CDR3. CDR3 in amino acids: CASSQVSGGPYEQYF. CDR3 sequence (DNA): TGTGCCAGCAGCCAAGTTAGCGGGGGGCCCTACGAGCAGTACTTC.

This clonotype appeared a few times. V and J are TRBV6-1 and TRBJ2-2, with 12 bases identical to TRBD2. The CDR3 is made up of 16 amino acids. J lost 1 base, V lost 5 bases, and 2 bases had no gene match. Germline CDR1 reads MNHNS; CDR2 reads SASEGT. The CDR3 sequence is CASSKTSGGNTGELFF. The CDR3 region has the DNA TGTGCCAGCAGTAAGACTAGCGGGGGGAACACCGGGGAGCTGTTTTTT.

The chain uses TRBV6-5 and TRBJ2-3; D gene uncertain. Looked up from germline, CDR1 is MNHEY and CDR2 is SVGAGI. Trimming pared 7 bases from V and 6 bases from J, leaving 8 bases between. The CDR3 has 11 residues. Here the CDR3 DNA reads TGTGCCAGCACCTGGCTGGATACGCAGTATTTT. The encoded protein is CASTWLDTQYF.

The CDR3 protein is CASSPGGDGYTF. Here the CDR3 DNA reads TGTGCCAGCTCACCAGGAGGGGACGGCTACACCTTC. J is TRBJ1-2 and V is TRBV18; TRBD1 might be the D (5 bases). The CDR3 is 12 residues long. Germline V gene data show CDR1 as KGHSH and CDR2 as LQKENI. V gave up 2 bases and J gave up 8 bases, with 9 bases separating them.

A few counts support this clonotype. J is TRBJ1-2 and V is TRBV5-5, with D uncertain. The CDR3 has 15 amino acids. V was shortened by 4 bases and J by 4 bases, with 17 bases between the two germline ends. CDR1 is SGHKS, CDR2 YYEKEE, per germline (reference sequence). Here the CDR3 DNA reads TGTGCCAGCAGCATCCGGACGGAGTTTGGCTATGGCTACACCTTC. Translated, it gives CASSIRTEFGYGYTF. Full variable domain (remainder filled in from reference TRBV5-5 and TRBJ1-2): DAGVTQSPTHLIKTRGQQVTLRCSPISGHKSVSWYQQVLGQGPQFIFQYYEKEERGRGNFPDRFSARQFPNYSSELNVNALLLGDSALYLCASSIRTEFGYGYTFGSGTRLTVV.

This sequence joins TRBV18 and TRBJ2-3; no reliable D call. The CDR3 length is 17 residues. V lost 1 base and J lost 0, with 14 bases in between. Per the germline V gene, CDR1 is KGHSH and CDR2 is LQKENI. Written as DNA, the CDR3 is TGTGCCAGCTCACCACGGGCCAGCTTATCTAGCACAGATACGCAGTATTTT. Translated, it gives CASSPRASLSSTDTQYF.

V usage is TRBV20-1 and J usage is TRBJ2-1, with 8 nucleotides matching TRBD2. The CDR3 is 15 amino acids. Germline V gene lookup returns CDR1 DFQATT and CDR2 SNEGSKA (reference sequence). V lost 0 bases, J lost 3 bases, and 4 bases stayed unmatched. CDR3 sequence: CSARETGTSYNEQFF. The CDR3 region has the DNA TGCAGTGCTAGAGAAACCGGGACTAGCTACAATGAGCAGTTCTTC.

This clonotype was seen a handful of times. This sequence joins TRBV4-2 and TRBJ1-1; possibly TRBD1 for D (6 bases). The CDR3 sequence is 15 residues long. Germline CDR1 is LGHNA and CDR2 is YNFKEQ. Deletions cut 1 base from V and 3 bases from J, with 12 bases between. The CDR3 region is CASSQVTGGDTEAFF. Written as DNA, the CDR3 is TGTGCCAGCAGCCAAGTGACAGGCGGGGACACTGAAGCTTTCTTT.

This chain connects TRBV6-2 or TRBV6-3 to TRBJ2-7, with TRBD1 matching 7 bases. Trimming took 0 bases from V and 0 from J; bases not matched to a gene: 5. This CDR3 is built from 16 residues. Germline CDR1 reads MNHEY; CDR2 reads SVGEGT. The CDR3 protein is CASSYSGQNPSYEQYF. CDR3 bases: TGTGCCAGCAGTTACTCGGGACAGAACCCCTCCTACGAGCAGTACTTC.

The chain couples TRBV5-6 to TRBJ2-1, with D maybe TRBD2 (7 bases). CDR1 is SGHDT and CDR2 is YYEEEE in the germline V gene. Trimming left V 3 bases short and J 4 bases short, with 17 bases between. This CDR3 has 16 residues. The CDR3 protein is CASSWGGLRGYNEQFF. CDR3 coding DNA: TGTGCCAGCAGCTGGGGGGGGCTGCGGGGGTACAATGAGCAGTTCTTC.

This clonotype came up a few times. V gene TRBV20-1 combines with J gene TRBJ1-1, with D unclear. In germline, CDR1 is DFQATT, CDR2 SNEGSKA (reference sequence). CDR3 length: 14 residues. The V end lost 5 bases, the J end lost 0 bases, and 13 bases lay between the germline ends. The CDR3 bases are TGCAGTGCTGCCCTAGGCAGGATGAACACTGAAGCTTTCTTT. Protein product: CSAALGRMNTEAFF.

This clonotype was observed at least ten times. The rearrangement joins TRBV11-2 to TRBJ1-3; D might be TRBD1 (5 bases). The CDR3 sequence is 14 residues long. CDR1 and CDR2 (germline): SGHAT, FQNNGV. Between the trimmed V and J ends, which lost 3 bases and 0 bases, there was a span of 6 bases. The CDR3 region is CASSFDSSGNTIYF. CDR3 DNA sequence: TGTGCCAGCAGCTTCGACAGCTCTGGAAACACCATATATTTT.

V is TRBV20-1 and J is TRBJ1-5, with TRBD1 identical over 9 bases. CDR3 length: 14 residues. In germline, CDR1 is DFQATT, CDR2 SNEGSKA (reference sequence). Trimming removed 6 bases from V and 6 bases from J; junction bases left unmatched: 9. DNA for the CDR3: TGCAGTGCCCCCCGTGGACAGGGGAGTCAGCCCCAGCATTTT. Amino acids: CSAPRGQGSQPQHF.

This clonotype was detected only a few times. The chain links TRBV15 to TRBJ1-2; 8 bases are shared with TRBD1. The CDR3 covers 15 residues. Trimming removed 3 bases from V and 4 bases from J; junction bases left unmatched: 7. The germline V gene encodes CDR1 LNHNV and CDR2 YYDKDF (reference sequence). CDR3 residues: CATSRTGTGGYGYTF. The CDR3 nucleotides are TGTGCCACCAGCAGGACCGGGACAGGAGGCTATGGCTACACCTTC.

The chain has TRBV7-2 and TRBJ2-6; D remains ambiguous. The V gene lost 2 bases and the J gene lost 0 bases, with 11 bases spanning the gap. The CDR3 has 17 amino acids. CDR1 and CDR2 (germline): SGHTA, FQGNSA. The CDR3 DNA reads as TGTGCCAGCAGCTTAAATGGTCGGAACTCTGGGGCCAACGTCCTGACTTTC. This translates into CASSLNGRNSGANVLTF.